The clone carrying this T cell receptor beta chain was detected only a few times. Original processing notes: Reference gene primer amplification gave nucleated cell count estimates. Only in-frame clones appear in the TCRdb table, and some are missing; sequencing was by immunoSEQ multiplex PCR. That table is the source of V, J and clone size, and D and trimming were worked out from the DNA. Here the sample spans around 60,000 clones, around 91% being singletons. The data were taken from a study of blood T cell repertoires in COVID-19. Study in general: Samples taken during acute and convalescent COVID-19 were collected in the United States, Italy and Spain. The cDNA or gDNA used as material had been derived from T cells, B-cell-depleted T cells, or PBMCs.

Germline CDR1 reads SGHRS; CDR2 reads YFSETQ. The CDR3 runs to 17 residues. Germline trimming cut 1 base from V and 0 bases from J; bases unmatched to any gene: 9. Sequencing was performed on peripheral blood. This receptor was obtained from a woman in her fifties or sixties with active COVID-19. V usage is TRBV5-1 and J usage is TRBJ1-2; 7 bases align to TRBD1. The CDR3 loop reads CASSLTGQSQTNYGYTF. The CDR3, as DNA: TGCGCCAGCAGCTTGACGGGACAGTCTCAGACTAACTATGGCTACACCTTC. Based on the CDR3 plus reference TRBV5-1 and TRBJ1-2, the full variable domain is KAGVTQTPRYLIKTRGQQVTLSCSPISGHRSVSWYQQTPGQGLQFLFEYFSETQRNKGNFPGRFSGRQFSNSRSEMNVSTLELGDSALYLCASSLTGQSQTNYGYTFGSGTRLTVV.